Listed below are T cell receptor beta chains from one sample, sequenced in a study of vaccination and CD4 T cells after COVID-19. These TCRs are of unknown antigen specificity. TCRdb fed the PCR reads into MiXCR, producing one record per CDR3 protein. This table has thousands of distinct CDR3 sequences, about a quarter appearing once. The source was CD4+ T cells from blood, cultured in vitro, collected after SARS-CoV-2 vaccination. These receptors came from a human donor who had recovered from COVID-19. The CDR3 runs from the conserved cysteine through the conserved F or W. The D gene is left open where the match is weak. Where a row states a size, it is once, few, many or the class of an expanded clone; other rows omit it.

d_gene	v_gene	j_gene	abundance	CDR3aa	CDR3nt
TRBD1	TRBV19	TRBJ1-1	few	CASSPRDRAEAFF	TGTGCCAGTAGTCCTAGAGACAGGGCTGAAGCTTTCTTT
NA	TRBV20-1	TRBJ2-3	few	CSASPTDTQYF	TGCAGTGCTAGTCCCACAGATACGCAGTATTTT
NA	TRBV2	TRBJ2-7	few	CASSGSSYEQYF	TGTGCCAGCAGCGGGAGCTCCTACGAGCAGTACTTC
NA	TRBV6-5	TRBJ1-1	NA	CASSYVGTSWGTEAFF	TGTGCCAGCAGTTACGTCGGGACCTCTTGGGGCACTGAAGCTTTCTTT
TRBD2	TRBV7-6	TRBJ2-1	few	CASSLASGLAYNEQFF	TGTGCCAGCAGCTTAGCATCGGGACTAGCTTACAATGAGCAGTTCTTC
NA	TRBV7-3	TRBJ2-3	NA	CASSARFYDTQYF	TGTGCCAGCAGTGCCCGTTTCTATGATACGCAGTATTTT
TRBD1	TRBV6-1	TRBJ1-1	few	CASSDATGWDEAFF	TGTGCCAGCAGTGACGCGACAGGGTGGGATGAAGCTTTCTTT
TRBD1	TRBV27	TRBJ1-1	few	CASSTSTGALGAFF	TGTGCCAGCAGTACCTCGACAGGGGCCTTGGGAGCTTTCTTT
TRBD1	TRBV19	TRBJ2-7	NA	CASSNRGLSEQYF	TGTGCCAGTAGTAACAGGGGGCTAAGCGAGCAGTACTTC
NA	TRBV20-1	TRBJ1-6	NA	CSAQESSYNSPLHF	TGCAGTGCTCAGGAGAGCTCCTATAATTCACCCCTCCACTTT
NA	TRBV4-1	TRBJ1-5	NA	CASSQVGVNQPQHF	TGCGCCAGCAGCCAAGTTGGGGTCAATCAGCCCCAGCATTTT
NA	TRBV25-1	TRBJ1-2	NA	CASRGAASYGYTF	TGTGCCAGCAGGGGCGCAGCGAGCTATGGCTACACCTTC
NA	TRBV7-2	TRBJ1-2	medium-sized	CASRPPFLSGYTF	TGTGCCAGCAGACCACCCTTCCTGAGTGGCTACACCTTC
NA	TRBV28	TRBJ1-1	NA	CASSLNGGRGTEAFF	TGTGCCAGCAGTCTAAATGGGGGTCGAGGCACTGAAGCTTTCTTT
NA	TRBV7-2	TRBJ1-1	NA	CASSFSGGGVNTEAFF	TGTGCCAGCAGCTTCTCCGGGGGCGGGGTGAACACTGAAGCTTTCTTT
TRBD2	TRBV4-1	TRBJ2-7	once	CASSQVMGLAPIRAYEQYF	TGCGCCAGCAGCCAAGTGATGGGACTAGCACCAATAAGAGCCTACGAGCAGTACTTC
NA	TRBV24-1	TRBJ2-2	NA	CATSDPDRNTGELFF	TGTGCCACCAGTGACCCCGACAGGAACACCGGGGAGCTGTTTTTT
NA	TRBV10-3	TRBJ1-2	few	CAISGIQGKESEGYTF	TGTGCCATCAGTGGGATCCAGGGTAAGGAATCAGAAGGCTACACCTTC
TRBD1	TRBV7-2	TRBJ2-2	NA	CASSPRQGATGELFF	TGTGCCAGCAGCCCTCGACAGGGGGCGACCGGGGAGCTGTTTTTT
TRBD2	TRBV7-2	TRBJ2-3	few	CASSKAPLAGRLHTQYF	TGTGCCAGCAGCAAGGCCCCCCTAGCGGGCCGCCTCCATACGCAGTATTTT
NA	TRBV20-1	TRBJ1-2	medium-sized	CSVPSGRGYTF	TGCAGTGTCCCCTCAGGTAGAGGCTACACCTTC
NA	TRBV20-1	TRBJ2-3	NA	CSAPTQGPSTDTQYF	TGCAGTGCCCCGACACAGGGTCCTAGCACAGATACGCAGTATTTT
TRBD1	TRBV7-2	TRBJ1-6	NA	CASSLVAGGSSPLHF	TGTGCCAGCAGCTTAGTGGCAGGGGGGAGTTCACCCCTCCACTTT
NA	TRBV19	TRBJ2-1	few	CASSIRYGNEQFF	TGTGCCAGTAGTATACGGTATGGCAATGAGCAGTTCTTC
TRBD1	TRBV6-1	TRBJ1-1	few	CASISSQGVGTEAFF	TGTGCCAGCATCTCCTCGCAGGGGGTAGGCACTGAAGCTTTCTTT
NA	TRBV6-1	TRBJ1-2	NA	CASSKGDYGYTF	TGTGCCAGCAGTAAAGGGGACTATGGCTACACCTTC
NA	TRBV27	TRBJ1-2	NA	CASSFDGGRGYGYTF	TGTGCCAGCAGTTTTGATGGGGGGCGCGGCTATGGCTACACCTTC
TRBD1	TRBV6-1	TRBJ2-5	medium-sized	CASSRDRGQGTQYF	TGTGCCAGCAGCCGGGACAGGGGGCAGGGGACCCAGTACTTC
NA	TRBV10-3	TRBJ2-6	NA	CAISGGRVTGANVLTF	TGTGCCATCAGTGGGGGCAGGGTGACTGGGGCCAACGTCCTGACTTTC
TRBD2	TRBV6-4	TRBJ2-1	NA	CASSEEGTSANEQFF	TGTGCCAGCAGTGAGGAAGGGACTAGTGCCAATGAGCAGTTCTTC
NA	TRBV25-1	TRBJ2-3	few	CASTSGLLTDTQYF	TGTGCCAGTACGTCTGGCCTGCTGACAGATACGCAGTATTTT
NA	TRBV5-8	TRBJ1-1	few	CASSLNGATPAF	TGTGCCAGCAGCCTTAATGGGGCAACTCCCGCCTTT
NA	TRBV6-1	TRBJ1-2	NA	CAGSKGDYGYTF	TGTGCCGGCAGTAAAGGGGACTATGGCTACACCTTC
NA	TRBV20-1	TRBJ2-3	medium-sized	CSAPHGDTQYF	TGCAGTGCTCCCCACGGGGATACGCAGTATTTT
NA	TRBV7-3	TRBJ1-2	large	CASSSNRDNYGYTF	TGTGCCAGCAGCTCAAACAGGGATAACTATGGCTACACCTTC
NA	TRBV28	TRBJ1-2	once	CASSWEGYGYTF	TGTGCCAGCAGTTGGGAGGGATATGGCTACACCTTC
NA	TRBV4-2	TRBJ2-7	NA	CASSQQGSSSYEQYF	TGTGCCAGCAGCCAACAGGGGTCCAGCTCCTACGAGCAGTACTTC
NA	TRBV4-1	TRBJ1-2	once	CASSQTRQLQAYGYTF	TGCGCCAGCAGCCAAACCCGCCAGCTCCAGGCCTATGGCTACACCTTC
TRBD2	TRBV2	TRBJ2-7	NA	CASTRGGSYEQYF	TGTGCCAGCACCCGGGGGGGATCCTACGAGCAGTACTTC
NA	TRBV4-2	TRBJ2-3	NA	CASRALVTDTQYF	TGTGCCAGCAGGGCACTAGTAACAGATACGCAGTATTTT
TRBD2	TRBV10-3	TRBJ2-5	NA	CVISESRLAGARETQYF	TGTGTCATCAGTGAGTCGAGGCTAGCGGGGGCCAGGGAGACCCAGTACTTC
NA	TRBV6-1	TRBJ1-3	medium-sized	CASSEKGTGNTIYF	TGTGCCAGCAGCGAAAAGGGGACTGGAAACACCATATATTTT
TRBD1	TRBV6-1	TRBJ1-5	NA	CASKGAGGNQPQHF	TGTGCCAGCAAAGGCGCAGGGGGAAACCAGCCCCAGCATTTT
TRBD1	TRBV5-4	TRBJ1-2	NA	CASSTRYGTGEFYGYTF	TGTGCCAGCAGCACCCGGTATGGGACAGGGGAATTCTATGGCTACACCTTC
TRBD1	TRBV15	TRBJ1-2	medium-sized	CATSRGGTASNYGYTF	TGTGCCACCAGCAGAGGTGGGACAGCCTCTAACTATGGCTACACCTTC
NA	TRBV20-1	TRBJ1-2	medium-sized	CSARDREATRGYTF	TGCAGTGCTAGAGACAGGGAAGCTACAAGGGGCTACACCTTC
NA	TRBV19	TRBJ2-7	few	CASSISRYEQYF	TGTGCCAGTAGTATTTCCAGATACGAGCAGTACTTC
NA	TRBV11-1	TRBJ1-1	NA	CASSLDPGVTEAFF	TGTGCCAGCAGCTTAGATCCAGGCGTGACTGAAGCTTTCTTT
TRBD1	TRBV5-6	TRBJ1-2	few	CASSFIGQGVNYGYTF	TGTGCCAGCAGCTTTATCGGACAGGGGGTTAACTATGGCTACACCTTC
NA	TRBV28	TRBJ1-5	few	CASSFWQPQHF	TGTGCCAGCAGTTTCTGGCAGCCCCAGCATTTT
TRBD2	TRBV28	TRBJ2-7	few	CASSSGGEGSVYEQYF	TGTGCCAGCAGTTCCGGCGGGGAGGGATCTGTCTACGAGCAGTACTTC
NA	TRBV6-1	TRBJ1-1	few	CASSEQGSLEAFF	TGTGCCAGCAGTGAACAGGGCAGCCTTGAAGCTTTCTTT
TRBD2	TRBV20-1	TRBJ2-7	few	CSARWGGLTYEQYF	TGCAGTGCTAGATGGGGGGGATTAACCTACGAGCAGTACTTC
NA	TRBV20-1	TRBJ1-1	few	CSARDQRGVNTEAFF	TGCAGTGCTAGAGATCAGAGGGGGGTGAACACTGAAGCTTTCTTT
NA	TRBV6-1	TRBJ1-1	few	CASSERLDEAFF	TGTGCCAGCAGTGAAAGGCTTGATGAAGCTTTCTTT
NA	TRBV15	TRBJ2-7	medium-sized	CATSRVDSYEQYF	TGTGCCACCAGCAGGGTTGACAGCTACGAGCAGTACTTC
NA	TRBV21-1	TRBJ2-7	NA	CASSKAPGQGQCEQYF	TGTGCCAGCAGCAAAGCCCCCGGACAGGGGCAGTGCGAGCAGTACTTC
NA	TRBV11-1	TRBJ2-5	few	CASSLDRETQYF	TGTGCCAGCAGCCTGGACCGGGAGACCCAGTACTTC
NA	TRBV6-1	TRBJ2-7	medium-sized	CASSLLPDTYEQYF	TGTGCCAGCAGCCTACTCCCTGATACCTACGAGCAGTACTTC